The entry that follows covers one T cell receptor (beta chain) sequence. This sample was taken from a study of OX40 agonist ivuxolimab in advanced cancers. Background on the study: Participants, approximately 83% male, averaged approximately 56 years of age, ranging from 23 to 79. Two patients with cutaneous melanoma and one with hepatocellular carcinoma, three in total, showed partial responses.

TCRdb's table, derived via immunoSEQ multiplex PCR, lists solely in-frame clones and lacks some. The sample lists tens of thousands of clones, 65% to 90% occurring once. V lost 0 bases and J lost 5, with 19 bases in between. Germline-derived CDR1 and CDR2 are MNHNS and SASEGT. The CDR3 covers 17 residues. Source: CD4+ or CD8+ T cells sorted from blood, taken in a trial of the OX40 agonist ivuxolimab. The receptor comes from an adult with an advanced solid tumor such as melanoma, head and neck, liver or kidney cancer. V and J are TRBV6-1 and TRBJ2-5, with D perhaps being TRBD1 or TRBD2 (6 bases each). CDR3 region: CASSEARGGQGVETQYF. CDR3 sequence (DNA): TGTGCCAGCAGTGAAGCGAGAGGGGGGCAAGGAGTGGAGACCCAGTACTTC.